Presented here are 28 T cell receptor beta chains from one specimen sequenced in a study of cytomegalovirus exposure and HLA in healthy donors. It was with 60 Vbeta and 13 Jbeta primers that the PCR ran. Method: immunoSEQ multiplex PCR; TCRdb's copy keeps in-frame clones and lacks some. In the table there are about 130,000 clones, around three quarters of which are singletons. Sequencing input: PBMCs. The receptors shown here come from a man in his forties in good health and CMV-seropositive.

The rearrangement links TRBV7-9 to TRBJ2-1, with D perhaps TRBD1 (6 bases). CDR3 size: 15 residues. Trimming stripped 5 bases from V and 8 bases from J, with 19 bases between. Germline-derived CDR1 and CDR2 are SEHNR and FQNEAQ (reference sequence). The CDR3, as DNA: TGTGCCAGCAGCGTCCAAAGTAGGGGGTTCGATGAGCAGTTCTTC. Amino acids: CASSVQSRGFDEQFF.

The rearrangement links TRBV11-2 to TRBJ1-1, with 8 positions matching TRBD1. This CDR3 has 15 residues. Germline lookup yields CDR1 SGHAT and CDR2 FQNNGV. V dropped 5 bases and J dropped 4; count of bases not matched to a gene: 9. The CDR3 nucleotides read TGTGCCAGCAGCGCAGACAGGGGCGAGGGCACTGAAGCTTTCTTT. Translation gives CASSADRGEGTEAFF. Complete variable domain (other parts from reference TRBV11-2 and TRBJ1-1): EAGVAQSPRYKIIEKRQSVAFWCNPISGHATLYWYQQILGQGPKLLIQFQNNGVVDDSQLPKDRFSAERLKGVDSTLKIQPAKLEDSAVYLCASSADRGEGTEAFFGQGTRLTVV.

The rearrangement uses TRBV6-1 and TRBJ2-3; 9 positions agree with TRBD1. The CDR3 runs to 14 residues. The V gene end was trimmed by 1 base and the J gene end by 6 bases; junction bases not matched to a gene: 2. Germline CDR1 and CDR2: MNHNS and SASEGT. CDR3 region: CASSEGTGADTQYF. The CDR3 DNA reads as TGTGCCAGCAGTGAAGGGACAGGGGCCGATACGCAGTATTTT.

The chain has TRBV4-1 and TRBJ2-5; tentatively, D is TRBD1 (5 bases). V dropped 3 bases and J dropped 0 bases, with 8 bases sitting between them. Germline-derived CDR1 and CDR2 are MGHRA and YSYEKL. The CDR3 contains 14 residues. CDR3 loop: CASSHQDNQETQYF. CDR3 nucleotide sequence: TGCGCCAGCAGCCATCAGGACAACCAAGAGACCCAGTACTTC.

The chain recombines TRBV5-1 with TRBJ2-5; weak D call: TRBD2 (5 bases). The J call may be faulty, since TRBJ2-7 better matches the DNA end. This CDR3 contains 15 residues. Germline CDR1 reads SGHRS; CDR2 reads YFSETQ. Here the CDR3 reads CASSLGGSFYYEQYF. The CDR3 bases are TGCGCCAGCAGCTTGGGTGGGAGTTTTTACTACGAGCAGTACTTC.

The rearrangement uses TRBV18 and TRBJ2-7; 13 nucleotides line up with TRBD2. Germline V CDR1 and CDR2: KGHSH, LQKENI. This CDR3 contains 13 residues. The CDR3 nucleotides are TGTGCTACCGGGACTAGCGGGGAGTACGAGCAGTACTTC. Translated, it gives CATGTSGEYEQYF.

The V and J genes are TRBV6-5 and TRBJ2-1; 11 nucleotides line up with TRBD1. V lost 4 bases to trimming and J lost 6 bases; unmatched junction nucleotides: 5. This CDR3 is 15 amino acids long. CDR1 is MNHEY, CDR2 SVGAGI, per germline. DNA for the CDR3: TGTGCCAGCAGTTGGACAGGGGGCCTCGGCAATGAGCAGTTCTTC. Translating it yields CASSWTGGLGNEQFF.

CDR3 DNA sequence: TGCGCCAGCAGCTTGGTTTCAGGGGGAGCTAACTATGGCTACACCTTC. The encoded protein is CASSLVSGGANYGYTF. The chain combines TRBV5-1 with TRBJ1-2, with 7 positions matching TRBD1. Germline V lookup: CDR1 SGHRS, CDR2 YFSETQ. V lost 0 bases and J lost 0; bases outside the gene matches: 5. The CDR3 runs 16 residues.

The chain couples TRBV9 to TRBJ2-1; D not resolved. Germline CDR1 and CDR2: SGDLS and YYNGEE. Trimming took off 3 bases at V and 3 bases at J, with 13 bases between the two ends. The CDR3 covers 15 residues. In nucleotides, the CDR3 is TGTGCCAGCAGCGCCCAGTTGGGCAGCTACAATGAGCAGTTCTTC. Translation: CASSAQLGSYNEQFF.

J is TRBJ2-7 and V is TRBV7-9; D remains ambiguous. Germline CDR1 reads SEHNR; CDR2 reads FQNEAQ (reference sequence). The germline V and J ends were trimmed by 5 bases and 6 bases, with 14 bases remaining between them. The CDR3 spans 13 residues. This CDR3 reads CASSHHSSPEQYF. CDR3 coding DNA: TGTGCCAGCAGCCACCACTCATCCCCCGAGCAGTACTTC.

The chain carries TRBV6-1 and TRBJ1-2; 8 bases fit TRBD1. The germline gives CDR1 MNHNS, CDR2 SASEGT. V lost 1 base, J lost 8 bases, and 6 bases stayed unmatched. The CDR3 has 14 amino acids. The CDR3 reads CASSEGSRGQGYTF. CDR3 sequence (DNA): TGTGCCAGCAGTGAAGGTAGCAGGGGGCAAGGCTACACCTTC.

The chain couples TRBV4-2 to TRBJ2-2, with TRBD1 identical over 8 bases. V dropped 0 bases and J dropped 2; count of bases not matched to a gene: 2. Germline V gene lookup returns CDR1 LGHNA and CDR2 YNFKEQ. This CDR3 comprises 16 residues. CDR3 amino acids: CASSQEGQGNTGELFF. The CDR3 bases are TGTGCCAGCAGCCAAGAAGGACAGGGAAACACCGGGGAGCTGTTTTTT.

This clone was seen only a few times. V is TRBV5-4 and J is TRBJ1-5; D is unresolved. Germline V CDR1 and CDR2: SGHNT, YYREEE (reference sequence). Trimming removed 3 bases from V and 4 bases from J, with 8 bases in between. This CDR3 contains 13 residues. CDR3 residues: CASSSGGNQPQHF. For the CDR3, the DNA is TGTGCCAGCAGCTCCGGAGGGAATCAGCCCCAGCATTTT.

The genes are TRBV29-1 and TRBJ1-2; the D gene is possibly TRBD1 (6 bases). This CDR3 contains 14 residues. From germline, CDR1 is SQVTM and CDR2 ANQGSEA. Trimming pared 6 bases from V and 4 bases from J, leaving 18 bases between. The CDR3 loop is CSVVQGGRSYGYTF. In nucleotides, the CDR3 is TGCAGCGTGGTACAGGGAGGGCGTAGCTATGGCTACACCTTC.

The V gene is TRBV5-1, the J gene TRBJ2-7; TRBD2 matches 7 bases. CDR1 and CDR2 from the germline V gene are SGHRS and YFSETQ. Germline trimming cut 2 bases from V and 7 bases from J; bases unmatched to any gene: 9. The CDR3 is made up of 14 amino acids. CDR3 nucleotides: TGCGCCAGCAGCTTATCTAAGGCGGGGGAAGAGCAGTACTTC. It is translated as CASSLSKAGEEQYF.

The chain is built from TRBV5-1 and TRBJ2-5; D unresolved. CDR3 length equals 14 residues. Germline CDR1 and CDR2: SGHRS and YFSETQ. Trimming took off 0 bases at V and 2 bases at J, with 8 bases between the two ends. The DNA of the CDR3 is TGCGCCAGCAGCTTGGGGTTAGTACAAGAGACCCAGTACTTC. Protein: CASSLGLVQETQYF.

The chain carries TRBV30 and TRBJ1-1; D uncertain. CDR1 GTSNPN and CDR2 SVGIG come from the germline V gene (reference sequence). This CDR3 comprises 14 residues. Trimming took 4 bases from V and 4 from J, leaving 16 bases between them. The CDR3 sequence is CAWTPGAGFTEAFF. The DNA for the CDR3 is TGTGCCTGGACCCCTGGAGCCGGGTTCACTGAAGCTTTCTTT. Full variable domain (rest looked up from reference TRBV30 and TRBJ1-1): SQTIHQWPATLVQPVGSPLSLECTVEGTSNPNLYWYRQAAGRGLQLLFYSVGIGQISSEVPQNLSASRPQDRQFILSSKKLLLSDSGFYLCAWTPGAGFTEAFFGQGTRLTVV.

The chain recombines TRBV5-6 with TRBJ2-1; D might be TRBD2 (6 bases). The CDR3 length is 13 residues. Germline V gene sequence: CDR1 SGHDT, CDR2 YYEEEE. The V gene lost 4 bases and the J gene lost 8 bases, with 13 bases spanning the gap. The CDR3 protein is CASSRAGGDEQFF. For the CDR3, the DNA is TGTGCCAGCAGCAGAGCCGGAGGGGATGAGCAGTTCTTC.

The chain is built from TRBV19 and TRBJ2-7, with a possible D match to TRBD2 (6 bases). The V end lost 6 bases, the J end lost 5 bases, and 20 bases lay between the germline ends. Germline CDR1 and CDR2: LNHDA and SQIVND (reference sequence). The CDR3 loop spans 15 amino acids. CDR3 in DNA: TGTGCCAGTAGACCTAGGAGGGAGAAGGCGGACGAGCAGTACTTC. This translates into CASRPRREKADEQYF.

This sequence joins TRBV9 and TRBJ1-1; D gene uncertain. The CDR3 has 15 amino acids. Trimming cost V 4 bases and J 1 base, with 14 bases left between them. Germline V CDR1 and CDR2: SGDLS, YYNGEE. The CDR3: CASSPRGGQNTEAFF. The CDR3 DNA is TGTGCCAGCAGCCCTCGGGGAGGTCAGAACACTGAAGCTTTCTTT. Full variable domain (missing parts from reference TRBV9 and TRBJ1-1): DSGVTQTPKHLITATGQRVTLRCSPRSGDLSVYWYQQSLDQGLQFLIQYYNGEERAKGNILERFSAQQFPDLHSELNLSSLELGDSALYFCASSPRGGQNTEAFFGQGTRLTVV.

The chain uses TRBV19 and TRBJ2-1; 13 bases are a match to TRBD2. V lost 2 bases, J lost 4 bases, and 11 bases stayed unmatched. The germline V gene encodes CDR1 LNHDA and CDR2 SQIVND (reference sequence). The CDR3 sequence is 19 residues long. CDR3 sequence: CASSISGLGLAGPYNEQFF. The CDR3 DNA reads TGTGCCAGTAGTATATCGGGTCTGGGACTAGCGGGACCATACAATGAGCAGTTCTTC.

The gene calls are TRBV19 and TRBJ1-1; 8 nucleotides agree with TRBD1. Losses at the gene ends were 4 bases for V and 3 bases for J; bases not matched to a gene: 1. From germline, CDR1 is LNHDA and CDR2 SQIVND (reference sequence). This CDR3 contains 13 residues. The CDR3 nucleotides are TGTGCCAGTAGTAGGGACAGGTACACTGAAGCTTTCTTT. Its protein is CASSRDRYTEAFF.

The CDR3 sequence is CASSQRVGQAAYNEQFF. CDR3 bases: TGCGCCAGCAGCCAGAGAGTGGGACAGGCGGCCTACAATGAGCAGTTCTTC. This chain joins TRBV4-1 and TRBJ2-1; TRBD1 agrees at 8 bases. The germline gives CDR1 MGHRA, CDR2 YSYEKL. CDR3 length equals 17 residues. Losses at the gene ends were 3 bases for V and 2 bases for J; bases not matched to a gene: 9.

V usage is TRBV19 and J usage is TRBJ2-7, with 7 bases fitting TRBD2. The ends lost 5 bases at V and 3 bases at J; junction bases unmatched: 10. Germline CDR1 is LNHDA and CDR2 is SQIVND (reference sequence). The CDR3 has 15 residues. As DNA, the CDR3 is TGTGCCAGTAGTGACGGCGGGGAGGGATTCTACGAGCAGTACTTC. It is translated as CASSDGGEGFYEQYF. The full variable domain, completed using reference TRBV19 and TRBJ2-7, is DGGITQSPKYLFRKEGQNVTLSCEQNLNHDAMYWYRQDPGQGLRLIYYSQIVNDFQKGDIAEGYSVSREKKESFPLTVTSAQKNPTAFYLCASSDGGEGFYEQYFGPGTRLTVT.

J is TRBJ1-1 and V is TRBV18; 9 positions agree with TRBD1. CDR3 length equals 14 residues. The J segment lost 1 base and the V segment lost 6 bases, leaving 3 bases of the junction unmatched. The germline V gene encodes CDR1 KGHSH and CDR2 LQKENI. As DNA, the CDR3 is TGTGCCAGCTCGTCGGACAGGGGGAACACTGAAGCTTTCTTT. Translation gives CASSSDRGNTEAFF.

The chain recombines TRBV10-3 with TRBJ2-3, with 8 bases fitting TRBD1. Per germline, CDR1 ENHRY and CDR2 SYGVKD. This CDR3 region has 15 residues. J was trimmed by 2 bases and V by 3 bases; bases with no gene match: 4. CDR3 sequence reads: CAISDRDRYTDTQYF. The CDR3 bases are TGTGCCATCAGTGACCGGGACAGGTACACAGATACGCAGTATTTT.

Notes on this clone: At one of its ends the junction is not consistent with the germline gene, which may arise from a read error. The rearrangement links TRBV19 to TRBJ1-1, with D possibly matching TRBD1 (6 bases). The germline V gene has CDR1 LNHDA and CDR2 SQIVND (reference sequence). The CDR3 runs to 13 residues. The CDR3 DNA sequence: TGTGCAAGTAGAGGACAGTGGAACACTGAAGCTTTCTTT. This sequence encodes CASRGQWNTEAFF.

V and J are TRBV27 and TRBJ1-2; no definite D call. The CDR3 is made up of 13 amino acids. Germline CDR1 reads MNHEY; CDR2 reads SMNVEV (reference sequence). Trimming shortened V by 5 bases and J by 3 bases, and 10 bases separated the two germline ends. The CDR3 DNA sequence: TGTGCCAGCAGTGGTCAGGAGGACTATGGCTACACCTTC. Amino acids: CASSGQEDYGYTF.